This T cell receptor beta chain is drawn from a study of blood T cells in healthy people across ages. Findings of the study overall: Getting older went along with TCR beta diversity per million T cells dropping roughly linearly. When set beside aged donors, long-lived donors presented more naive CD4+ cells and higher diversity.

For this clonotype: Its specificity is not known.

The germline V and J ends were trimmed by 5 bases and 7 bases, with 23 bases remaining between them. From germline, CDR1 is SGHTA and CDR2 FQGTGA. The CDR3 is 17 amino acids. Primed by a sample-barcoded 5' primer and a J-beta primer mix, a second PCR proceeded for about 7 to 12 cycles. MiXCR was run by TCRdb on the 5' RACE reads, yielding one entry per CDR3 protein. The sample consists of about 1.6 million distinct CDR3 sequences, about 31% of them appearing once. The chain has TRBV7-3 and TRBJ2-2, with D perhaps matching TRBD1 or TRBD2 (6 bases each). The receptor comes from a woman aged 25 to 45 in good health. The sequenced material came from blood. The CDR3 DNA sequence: TGTGCCAGCAGCCCACAGGGACTCCCTTTTGGAGGCGGGGAGCTGTTTTTT. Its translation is CASSPQGLPFGGGELFF.